The present T cell receptor beta chain was sequenced within a study of identifying expanded T cells in peripheral blood. Healthy donors had no documented immune events, such as infections, while sampled. TCRdb's table, derived via immunoSEQ multiplex PCR, lists solely in-frame clones and lacks some. The sample holds about 78,000 clones, 84% seen once. The CDR3 runs 14 residues. V lost 3 bases to trimming and J lost 5 bases; unmatched junction nucleotides: 4. The V gene's germline CDR1 is SGDLS and CDR2 YYNGEE. The TCR originated in a person aged 18 to 75 in good health. V gene TRBV9 combines with J gene TRBJ1-5; TRBD1 matches 8 bases. Sequenced input: blood. The CDR3, as DNA: TGTGCCAGCAGCGGGGGACAGGCCCATCAGCCCCAGCATTTT. It specifies CASSGGQAHQPQHF.